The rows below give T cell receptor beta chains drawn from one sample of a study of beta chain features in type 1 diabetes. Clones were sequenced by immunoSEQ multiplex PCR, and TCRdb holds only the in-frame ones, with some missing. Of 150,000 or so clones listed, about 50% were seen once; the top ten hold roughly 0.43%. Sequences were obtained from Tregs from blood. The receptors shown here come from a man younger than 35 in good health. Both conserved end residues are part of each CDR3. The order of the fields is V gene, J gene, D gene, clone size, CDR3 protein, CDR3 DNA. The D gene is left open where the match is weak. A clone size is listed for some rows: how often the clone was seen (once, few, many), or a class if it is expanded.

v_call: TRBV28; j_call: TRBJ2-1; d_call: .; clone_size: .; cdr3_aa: CASSLGAAYNEQFF; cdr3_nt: TGTGCCAGCAGTCTGGGGGCCGCCTACAATGAGCAGTTCTTC
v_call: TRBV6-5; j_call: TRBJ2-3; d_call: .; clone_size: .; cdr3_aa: CASSYSDISTDTQYF; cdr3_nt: TGTGCCAGCAGTTACTCTGACATTAGCACAGATACGCAGTATTTT
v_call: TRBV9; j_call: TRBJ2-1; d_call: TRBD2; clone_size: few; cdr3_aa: CASSVGTRRNEQFF; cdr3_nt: TGTGCCAGCAGCGTCGGGACTAGGAGGAATGAGCAGTTCTTC
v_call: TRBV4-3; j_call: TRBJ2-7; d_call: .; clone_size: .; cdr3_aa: CASSHLFTPGGPQSSTSWWYF; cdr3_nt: TGCGCCAGCAGCCACCTATTCACACCGGGGGGCCCCCAGAGTTCTACAAGCTGGTGGTACTTC
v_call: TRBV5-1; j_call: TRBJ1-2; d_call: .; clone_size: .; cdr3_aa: CASSFTGPIYGYTF; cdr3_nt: TGCGCCAGCAGCTTTACAGGACCTATCTATGGCTACACCTTC
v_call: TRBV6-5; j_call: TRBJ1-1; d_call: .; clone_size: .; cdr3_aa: CASIRRGNTEAFF; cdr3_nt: TGTGCCAGCATAAGGCGGGGAAACACTGAAGCTTTCTTT
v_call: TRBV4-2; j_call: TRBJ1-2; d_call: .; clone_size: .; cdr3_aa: CASSRALDGGGGYTF; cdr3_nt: TGTGCCAGCAGCCGGGCCCTGGACGGCGGGGGAGGCTACACCTTC
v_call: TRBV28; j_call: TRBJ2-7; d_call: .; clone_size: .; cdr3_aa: CASRIGGTASYEQYF; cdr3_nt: TGTGCCAGCAGGATAGGAGGGACAGCATCCTACGAGCAGTACTTC
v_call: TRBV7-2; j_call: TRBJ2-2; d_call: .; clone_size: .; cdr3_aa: CASSYSGYPGELFF; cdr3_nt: TGTGCCAGCAGCTACTCAGGGTACCCCGGGGAGCTGTTTTTT
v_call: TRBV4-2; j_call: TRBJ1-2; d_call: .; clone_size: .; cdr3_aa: CASSQGATAAWEGYTF; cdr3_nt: TGTGCCAGCAGCCAAGGGGCCACAGCGGCGTGGGAAGGCTACACCTTC
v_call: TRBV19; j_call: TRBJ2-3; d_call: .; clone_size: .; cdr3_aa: CASSPVARTDTQYF; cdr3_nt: TGTGCCAGTAGTCCGGTAGCGCGCACAGATACGCAGTATTTT
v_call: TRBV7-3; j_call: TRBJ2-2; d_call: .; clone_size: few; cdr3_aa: CASSLYGPGRSGSEANTGELFF; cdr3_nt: TGTGCCAGCAGCTTATATGGTCCGGGGAGGAGTGGTAGCGAAGCGAACACCGGGGAGCTGTTTTTT
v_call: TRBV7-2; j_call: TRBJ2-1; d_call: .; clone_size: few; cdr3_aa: CASSTTLSSYNEQFF; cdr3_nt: TGTGCCAGCAGCACGACACTGAGCTCCTACAATGAGCAGTTCTTC
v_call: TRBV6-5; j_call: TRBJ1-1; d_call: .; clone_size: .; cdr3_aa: CASSYRGWTEAFF; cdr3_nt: TGTGCCAGCAGTTACAGGGGTTGGACTGAAGCTTTCTTT
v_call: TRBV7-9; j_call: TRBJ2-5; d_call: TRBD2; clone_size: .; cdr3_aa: CASSHILAGVGWTQYF; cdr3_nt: TGTGCCAGCAGCCATATTCTAGCGGGGGTCGGTTGGACCCAGTACTTC
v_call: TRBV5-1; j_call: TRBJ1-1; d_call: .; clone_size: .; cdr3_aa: CASSFAGPIWTEAFF; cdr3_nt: TGCGCCAGCAGCTTTGCGGGACCGATATGGACTGAAGCTTTCTTT
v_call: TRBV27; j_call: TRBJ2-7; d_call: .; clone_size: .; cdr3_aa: CASSPLDGYEQYF; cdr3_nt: TGTGCCAGCAGTCCGCTCGACGGGTACGAGCAGTACTTC
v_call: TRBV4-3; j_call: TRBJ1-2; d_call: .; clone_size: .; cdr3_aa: CASSHPGAYGYTF; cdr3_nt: TGCGCCAGCAGCCACCCAGGGGCCTATGGCTACACCTTC
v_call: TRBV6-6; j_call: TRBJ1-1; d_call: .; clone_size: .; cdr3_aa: CASSYDRGWENTEAFF; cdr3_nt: TGTGCCAGCAGTTACGACCGGGGGTGGGAGAACACTGAAGCTTTCTTT
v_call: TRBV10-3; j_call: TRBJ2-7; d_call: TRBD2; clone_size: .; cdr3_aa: CAIRGQTSGAYEQYF; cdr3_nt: TGTGCCATCAGGGGCCAGACTAGCGGAGCCTACGAGCAGTACTTC
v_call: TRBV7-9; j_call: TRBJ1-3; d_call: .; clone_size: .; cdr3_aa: CASSSGQTSGNTIYF; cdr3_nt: TGTGCCAGCAGCTCAGGACAGACCTCTGGAAACACCATATATTTT
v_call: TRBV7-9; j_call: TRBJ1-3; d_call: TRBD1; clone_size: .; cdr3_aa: CASSLVQGLTIYF; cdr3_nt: TGTGCCAGCAGCTTAGTACAGGGGCTCACCATATATTTT
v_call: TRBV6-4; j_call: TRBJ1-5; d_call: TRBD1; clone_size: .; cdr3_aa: CASVRQGIDQPQHF; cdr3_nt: TGTGCCAGCGTGCGACAGGGGATCGATCAGCCCCAGCATTTT
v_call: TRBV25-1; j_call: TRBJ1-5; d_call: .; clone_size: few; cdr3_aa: CASSESPDSFGPPQHF; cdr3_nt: TGTGCCAGCAGTGAATCCCCTGACAGCTTCGGTCCCCCCCAGCATTTT
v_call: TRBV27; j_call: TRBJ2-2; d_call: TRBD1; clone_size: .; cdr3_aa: CASSLSLLGQGANTGELFF; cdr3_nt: TGTGCCAGCAGTTTATCGCTGCTTGGACAGGGGGCCAACACCGGGGAGCTGTTTTTT
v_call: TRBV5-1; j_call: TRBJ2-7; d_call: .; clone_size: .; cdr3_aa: CASSRPSRATSDEQYF; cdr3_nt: TGCGCCAGCAGCCGGCCATCCAGGGCTACCTCAGACGAGCAGTACTTC
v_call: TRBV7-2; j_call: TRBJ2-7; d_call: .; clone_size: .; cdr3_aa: CASSLSYEQYF; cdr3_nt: TGTGCCAGCAGCCTCAGTTACGAGCAGTACTTC
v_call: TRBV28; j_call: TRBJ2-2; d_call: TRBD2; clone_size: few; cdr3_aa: CASSHRGAGRTGELFF; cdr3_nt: TGTGCCAGCAGTCACCGGGGAGCGGGGAGGACCGGGGAGCTGTTTTTT
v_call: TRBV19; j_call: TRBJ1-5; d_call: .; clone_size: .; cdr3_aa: CASSISDQPQHF; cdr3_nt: TGTGCCAGTAGTATATCCGATCAGCCCCAGCATTTT
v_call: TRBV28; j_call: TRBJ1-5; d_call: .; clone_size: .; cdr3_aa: CASSLREQPQHF; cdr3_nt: TGTGCCAGCAGTTTAAGAGAGCAGCCCCAGCATTTT
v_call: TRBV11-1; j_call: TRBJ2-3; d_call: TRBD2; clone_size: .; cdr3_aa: CASSPGLAAPFTQYF; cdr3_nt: TGTGCCAGCAGCCCTGGACTAGCGGCCCCGTTCACGCAGTATTTT
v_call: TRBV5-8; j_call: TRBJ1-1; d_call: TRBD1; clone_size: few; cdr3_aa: CASSWKSRTGGDEAFF; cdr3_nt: TGTGCCAGCAGCTGGAAAAGCCGGACAGGGGGAGATGAAGCTTTCTTT
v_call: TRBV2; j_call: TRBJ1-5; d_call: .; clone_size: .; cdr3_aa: CASSGTSVFQPQHF; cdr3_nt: TGTGCCAGCAGCGGGACTTCAGTATTTCAGCCCCAGCATTTT
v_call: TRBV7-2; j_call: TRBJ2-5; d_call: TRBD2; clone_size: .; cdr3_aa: CASSLLAEQTQYF; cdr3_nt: TGTGCCAGCAGCTTACTAGCGGAGCAGACCCAGTACTTC
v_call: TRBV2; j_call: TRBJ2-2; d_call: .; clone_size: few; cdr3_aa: CASSEAWELFF; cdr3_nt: TGTGCCAGCAGTGAAGCCTGGGAGCTGTTTTTT